This T cell receptor beta chain originates from a study of cytomegalovirus exposure and HLA in healthy donors. At the level of the study: Early released data had tens of millions of unique TCRs, all coming from HLA-typed donors. The study, taken as a whole, reports: Most CMV-associated TCR beta chains were later found to appear HLA-restricted. Testing in vitro showed a few CMV-associated chains specific for CMV antigens.

Turning to this clone: Its antigen is still unknown.

The CDR3 consists of 15 residues. Trimming removed 6 bases from V and 7 bases from J; junction bases left unmatched: 10. CDR1 MNHEY and CDR2 SVGAGI come from the germline V gene. The PCR was carried out with 60 Vbeta primers and 13 Jbeta primers. Sequencing was performed with immunoSEQ multiplex PCR; in TCRdb, only in-frame clones are kept and a portion is missing. This table holds 150,000 to 200,000 clones, approximately 82% found once. The sequenced sample consisted of PBMCs. The chain combines TRBV6-5 with TRBJ2-2; TRBD1 aligns across 8 bases. This TCR came from a woman aged 18 to 35 in good health and CMV-seropositive. The CDR3 DNA sequence: TGTGCCAGCAGGCTGACAGGGGTAGAAGACGGGGAGCTGTTTTTT. It encodes CASRLTGVEDGELFF.